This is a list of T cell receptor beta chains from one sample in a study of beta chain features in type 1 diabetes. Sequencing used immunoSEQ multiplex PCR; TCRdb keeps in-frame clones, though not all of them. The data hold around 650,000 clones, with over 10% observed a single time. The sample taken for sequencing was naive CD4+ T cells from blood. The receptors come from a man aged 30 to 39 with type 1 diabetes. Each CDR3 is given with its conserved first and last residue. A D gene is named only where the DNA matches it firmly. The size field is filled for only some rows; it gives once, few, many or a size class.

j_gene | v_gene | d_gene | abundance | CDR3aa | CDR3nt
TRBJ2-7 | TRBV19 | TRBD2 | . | CASSILGGGNYEQYF | TGTGCCAGTAGTATACTTGGGGGAGGGAACTACGAGCAGTACTTC
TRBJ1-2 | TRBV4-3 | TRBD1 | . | CASSQDAQGARGYTF | TGCGCCAGCAGCCAAGATGCGCAGGGGGCGCGTGGCTACACCTTC
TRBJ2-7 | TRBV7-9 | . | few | CASSFLWAAGEQYF | TGTGCCAGCAGCTTTTTGTGGGCGGCGGGCGAGCAGTACTTC
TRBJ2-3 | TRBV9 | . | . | CASSVEDRGSWDTQYF | TGTGCCAGCAGCGTAGAGGACAGAGGCTCTTGGGATACGCAGTATTTT
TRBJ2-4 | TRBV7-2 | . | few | CASSFWGRLDKNIQYF | TGTGCCAGCAGTTTCTGGGGGCGCCTCGACAAAAACATTCAGTACTTC
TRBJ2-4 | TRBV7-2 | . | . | CASSQGSRITLAKNIQYF | TGTGCCAGCAGCCAAGGGAGCAGGATCACCCTAGCCAAAAACATTCAGTACTTC
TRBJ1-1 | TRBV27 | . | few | CASSLNGNTEAFF | TGTGCCAGCAGTTTAAACGGAAACACTGAAGCTTTCTTT
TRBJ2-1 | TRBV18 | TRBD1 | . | CASSPRQGAYNEQFF | TGTGCCAGCTCACCGAGGCAGGGGGCCTACAATGAGCAGTTCTTC
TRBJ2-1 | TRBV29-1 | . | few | CSGGIGNEQFF | TGCAGCGGTGGGATAGGCAATGAGCAGTTCTTC
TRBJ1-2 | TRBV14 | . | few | CASSQYGNQANYGYTF | TGTGCCAGCAGCCAGTACGGGAATCAAGCTAACTATGGCTACACCTTC
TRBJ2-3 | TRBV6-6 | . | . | CASSYSIADTQYF | TGTGCCAGCAGTTACTCAATAGCAGATACGCAGTATTTT
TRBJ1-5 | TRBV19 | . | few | CASTGAYSNQPQHF | TGTGCCAGTACGGGGGCTTATAGCAATCAGCCCCAGCATTTT
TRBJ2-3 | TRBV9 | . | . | CASSPFRGTDTQYF | TGTGCCAGCAGCCCGTTCAGGGGAACAGATACGCAGTATTTT
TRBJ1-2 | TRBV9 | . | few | CASSVGTQSGYTF | TGTGCCAGCAGCGTAGGCACCCAAAGTGGCTACACCTTC
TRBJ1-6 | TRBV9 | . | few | CASSAHAGANNSPLHF | TGTGCCAGCAGCGCCCATGCGGGGGCGAACAACTCACCCCTCCACTTT
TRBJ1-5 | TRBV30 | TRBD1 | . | CAWSPRQGRSNQPQHF | TGTGCCTGGAGTCCCCGACAGGGTCGGAGCAATCAGCCCCAGCATTTT
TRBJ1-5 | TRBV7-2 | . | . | CASSSRISNQPQHF | TGTGCCAGCAGCTCCAGGATTAGCAATCAGCCCCAGCATTTT
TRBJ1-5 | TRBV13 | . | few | CASSPHGNQPQHF | TGTGCCAGCAGCCCCCACGGGAATCAGCCCCAGCATTTT
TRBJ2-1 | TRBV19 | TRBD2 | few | CASSIGLAGYNEQFF | TGTGCCAGTAGTATTGGACTAGCGGGGTACAATGAGCAGTTCTTC
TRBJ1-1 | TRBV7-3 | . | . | CASSTSPLQSSEAFF | TGTGCCAGCAGCACGTCGCCCCTTCAAAGTTCTGAAGCTTTCTTT
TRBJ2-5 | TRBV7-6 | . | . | CASSLATSQETQYF | TGTGCCAGCAGCTTAGCGACTAGCCAAGAGACCCAGTACTTC
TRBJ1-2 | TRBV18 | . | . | CASSPPSGDGYTF | TGTGCCAGCTCACCCCCATCGGGGGATGGCTACACCTTC
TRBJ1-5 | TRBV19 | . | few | CASSHRELNQPQHF | TGTGCCAGTAGCCACAGGGAACTAAATCAGCCCCAGCATTTT
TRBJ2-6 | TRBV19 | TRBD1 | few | CASTLRGIFGANVLTF | TGTGCCAGTACGCTCAGGGGGATCTTTGGGGCCAACGTCCTGACTTTC
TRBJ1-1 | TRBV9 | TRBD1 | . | CASSVAGDRDVAEAFF | TGTGCCAGCAGCGTAGCGGGAGACAGGGATGTCGCTGAAGCTTTCTTT
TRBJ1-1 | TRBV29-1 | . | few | CSVSRPDPTEAFF | TGCAGCGTCTCTCGACCGGACCCCACTGAAGCTTTCTTT
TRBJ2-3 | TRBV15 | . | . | CATSSSTDTQYF | TGTGCCACCAGCTCTAGCACAGATACGCAGTATTTT
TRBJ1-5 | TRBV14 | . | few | CASSQAGDQPQHF | TGTGCCAGCAGCCAAGCGGGGGATCAGCCCCAGCATTTT
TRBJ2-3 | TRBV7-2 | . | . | CASSRTPERRFSTDTQYF | TGTGCCAGCAGCCGAACCCCAGAGCGGCGATTTAGCACAGATACGCAGTATTTT
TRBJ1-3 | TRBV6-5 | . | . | CASSPGTAGRNTIYF | TGTGCCAGCAGCCCCGGGACGGCTGGGAGAAACACCATATATTTT
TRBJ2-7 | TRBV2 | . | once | CASSSIPVYEQYF | TGTGCCAGCAGTTCTATACCGGTTTACGAGCAGTACTTC
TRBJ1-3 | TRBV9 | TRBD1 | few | CASSFYQTGGSGNTIYF | TGTGCCAGCAGCTTTTACCAGACAGGGGGCTCTGGAAACACCATATATTTT
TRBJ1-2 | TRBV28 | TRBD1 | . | CASSSLTVQGRTNYGYTF | TGTGCCAGCAGTTCCCTGACCGTACAGGGGAGGACTAACTATGGCTACACCTTC
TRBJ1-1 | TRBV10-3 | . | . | CAIKQGTEAFF | TGTGCCATCAAACAGGGCACTGAAGCTTTCTTT
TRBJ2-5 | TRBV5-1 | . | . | CASSLARTAQETQYF | TGCGCCAGCAGCTTGGCCCGGACAGCTCAAGAGACCCAGTACTTC
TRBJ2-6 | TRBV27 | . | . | CASKEGSGANVLTF | TGTGCCAGCAAAGAGGGCTCTGGGGCCAACGTCCTGACTTTC
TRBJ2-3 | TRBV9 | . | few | CASSVVSTDTQYF | TGTGCCAGCAGCGTAGTTAGCACAGATACGCAGTATTTT
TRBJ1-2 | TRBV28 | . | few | CATRDGGVYGYTF | TGTGCCACCCGAGACGGGGGCGTCTATGGCTACACCTTC
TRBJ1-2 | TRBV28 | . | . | CATVSGGGSYYGYTF | TGTGCCACCGTTTCGGGGGGCGGATCCTACTATGGCTACACCTTC
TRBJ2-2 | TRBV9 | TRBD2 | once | CASSVVAGASGELFF | TGTGCCAGCAGCGTCGTAGCGGGGGCTTCCGGGGAGCTGTTTTTT
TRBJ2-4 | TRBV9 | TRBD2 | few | CASSVVAGGNIQYF | TGTGCCAGCAGCGTAGTGGCGGGGGGAAACATTCAGTACTTC
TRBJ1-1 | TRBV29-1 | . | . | CSVRDGNTEAFF | TGCAGCGTGCGGGACGGGAACACTGAAGCTTTCTTT
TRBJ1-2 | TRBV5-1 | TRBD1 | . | CASSPTATGDYGYTF | TGCGCCAGCAGCCCTACGGCGACAGGGGACTATGGCTACACCTTC
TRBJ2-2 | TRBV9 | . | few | CASSVSRKTGTTGELFF | TGTGCCAGCAGCGTATCCCGTAAAACAGGGACCACCGGGGAGCTGTTTTTT
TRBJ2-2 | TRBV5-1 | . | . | CASSFGASTGELFF | TGCGCCAGCAGCTTTGGGGCATCAACTGGGGAGCTGTTTTTT
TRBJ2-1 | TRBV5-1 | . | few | CASSRDIGSYNEQFF | TGCGCCAGCAGCCGGGATATCGGCTCCTACAATGAGCAGTTCTTC